The 26 T cell receptor beta chains reported below all come from one sample, sequenced in a study of T cells expressing NK-cell markers. TCRdb re-called the 5' RACE reads and gives one entry per CDR3 protein, without DNA. The repertoire table contains approximately 420,000 distinct CDR3 sequences. The material sequenced was blood T cells: a sorted CD56 or NKG2C T cell subset, CD4+ or CD8+ T cells, or bulk PBMC T cells (not recorded which). The receptor set was obtained from a woman in her forties or fifties in good health.

The CDR3: CSARAPRGGTYNEQFF. The chain is built from TRBV20-1 and TRBJ2-1; TCRdb names TRBD2, which stays unverified in the absence of DNA. Germline V gives CDR1 DFQATT, CDR2 SNEGSKA (reference sequence). This CDR3 has 16 amino acids.

The V gene is TRBV12-3 or TRBV12-4, the J gene TRBJ2-1; the D call of TRBD1 rests on TCRdb alone, since no DNA is present to check it. The CDR3 spans 12 residues. The CDR3: CASTTPGGVLFF.

The V and J genes are TRBV14 and TRBJ2-3. This CDR3 has 15 amino acids. CDR1 is SGHDN and CDR2 is FVKESK in the germline V gene. CDR3 sequence reads: CASSQVGGARDTQYF.

The rearrangement uses TRBV20-1 and TRBJ2-7; the TCRdb D gene call, TRBD2, has no DNA to confirm it. CDR3 size: 14 residues. The V gene's germline CDR1 is DFQATT and CDR2 SNEGSKA (reference sequence). The CDR3 reads CSARVAGVVGEQYF.

V and J are TRBV20-1 and TRBJ2-6. The CDR3 extends over 17 amino acids. Germline values: CDR1 DFQATT, CDR2 SNEGSKA (reference sequence). This CDR3 is CSARDSSATSGANVLTF.

V gene TRBV7-9 combines with J gene TRBJ1-2. The CDR3 is made up of 13 amino acids. The V gene's germline CDR1 is SEHNR and CDR2 FQNEAQ (reference sequence). This chain's CDR3 is CASQIGSNYGYTF.

This rearrangement joins TRBV5-1 to TRBJ2-3. CDR3 length equals 15 residues. Germline V lookup: CDR1 SGHRS, CDR2 YFSETQ. The CDR3 reads CASSLEEVDTDTQYF.

The J gene is TRBJ2-3, the V gene TRBV7-2; the D call from TCRdb, TRBD2, cannot be confirmed without DNA. CDR3 size: 15 residues. CDR1 and CDR2 from the germline V gene are SGHTA and FQGNSA. CDR3 protein: CASSFLRAATDTQYF.

The chain links TRBV7-9 to TRBJ2-1; TCRdb returns TRBD1, unconfirmable since there is no DNA. From germline, CDR1 is SEHNR and CDR2 FQNEAQ (reference sequence). This CDR3 is 13 amino acids long. The CDR3 reads CASSPGANNEQFF.

V gene TRBV7-8 combines with J gene TRBJ2-1; with no DNA, the TCRdb D assignment of TRBD2 cannot be verified. CDR3 length: 19 amino acids. Germline values: CDR1 SGHVS, CDR2 FQNEAQ. CDR3 region: CASSLEEGPLAGDTNEQFF.

The chain joins TRBV12-3 or TRBV12-4 to TRBJ2-5; absent DNA, TCRdb's TRBD1 call cannot be checked. CDR3 length: 16 amino acids. The CDR3 region is CASSPEMGGRGVTQYF.

The chain uses TRBV3-1 and TRBJ2-3; TCRdb proposes TRBD1, but this gene call is untestable without DNA. The germline gives CDR1 LGHDT, CDR2 YNNKEL (reference sequence). This CDR3 has 14 residues. This chain's CDR3 is CASSPLQGSDTQYF.

The rearrangement links TRBV7-3 to TRBJ2-3; TCRdb picks TRBD2, but there is no DNA to check that call. CDR1 and CDR2 from the germline V gene are SGHTA and FQGTGA. The CDR3 contains 17 residues. The CDR3 region is CASSLVAGGPGSDTQYF.

The genes are TRBV20-1 and TRBJ2-1; TCRdb indicates TRBD2, and absent DNA this call remains unverified. The CDR3 sequence is 14 residues long. Germline V gives CDR1 DFQATT, CDR2 SNEGSKA (reference sequence). The CDR3 reads CSAGQAGTKTQQFF.

The V call is TRBV7-3, the J call TRBJ2-7; checking the TCRdb D call of TRBD2 is not possible without DNA. In germline, CDR1 is SGHTA, CDR2 FQGTGA. The CDR3 sequence is 16 residues long. Here the CDR3 reads CASSPPGLAGIYEQYF. The full variable domain, in which reference TRBV7-3 and TRBJ2-7 provide the parts outside the CDR3, is GAGVSQTPSNKVTEKGKYVELRCDPISGHTALYWYRQSLGQGPEFLIYFQGTGAADDSGLPNDRFFAVRPEGSVSTLKIQRTERGDSAVYLCASSPPGLAGIYEQYFGPGTRLTVT.

This chain links TRBV19 with TRBJ1-2; with no DNA, the TCRdb D assignment of TRBD1 cannot be verified. In germline, CDR1 is LNHDA, CDR2 SQIVND (reference sequence). The CDR3 contains 11 residues. The CDR3 here is CASRGQDGYTF.

The chain joins TRBV3-1 to TRBJ1-6. Looked up from germline, CDR1 is LGHDT and CDR2 is YNNKEL (reference sequence). The CDR3 contains 16 residues. CDR3 amino acids: CASSQFLAGSESPLHF.

The J gene is TRBJ2-2, the V gene TRBV24-1; the D call of TRBD1 rests on TCRdb alone, since no DNA is present to check it. Germline V gives CDR1 KGHDR, CDR2 SFDVKD. There are 14 residues in the CDR3. CDR3 sequence reads: CATGGGRRTGELFF.

CDR3 amino acids: CASSFAPNYGYTF. The rearrangement uses TRBV11-2 and TRBJ1-2; TCRdb designates TRBD1, a call that cannot be tested without DNA. CDR3 length: 13 amino acids. CDR1 is SGHAT and CDR2 is FQNNGV in the germline V gene.

The gene calls are TRBV5-1 and TRBJ1-5; without DNA, the TCRdb call of TRBD1 cannot be checked. The CDR3 runs 14 residues. Germline CDR1 SGHRS, CDR2 YFSETQ. The CDR3 here is CASSLAGGDQPQHF.

The chain joins TRBV20-1 to TRBJ2-5; the D call from TCRdb, TRBD2, cannot be confirmed without DNA. The CDR3 length is 13 residues. Germline V CDR1 and CDR2: DFQATT, SNEGSKA (reference sequence). CDR3 sequence: CSATGTTKETQYF.

V usage is TRBV7-8 and J usage is TRBJ1-4. The germline CDR1 and CDR2 sequences are SGHVS and FQNEAQ. This CDR3 has 20 amino acids. This CDR3 reads CASSQPPLGASHATNEKLFF.

The CDR3 spells CSAPATVYNEQFF. The rearrangement links TRBV20-1 to TRBJ2-1; checking the TCRdb D call of TRBD1 is not possible without DNA. Per germline, CDR1 DFQATT and CDR2 SNEGSKA (reference sequence). CDR3 size: 13 residues.

The gene calls are TRBV15 and TRBJ2-3; lacking DNA, the TRBD1 call made by TCRdb goes unchecked. Germline-derived CDR1 and CDR2 are LNHNV and YYDKDF (reference sequence). The CDR3 is 16 amino acids. The CDR3 protein is CATSTGWGGSTDTQYF.

The chain links TRBV14 to TRBJ2-1. The CDR3 extends over 14 amino acids. The germline gives CDR1 SGHDN, CDR2 FVKESK. The CDR3 is CASSQDHAEPTPFF.

The chain has TRBV27 and TRBJ2-1; without DNA, the TCRdb call of TRBD2 cannot be checked. The germline V gene has CDR1 MNHEY and CDR2 SMNVEV (reference sequence). This CDR3 spans 15 amino acids. The CDR3 here is CASTPLAGGSNEQFF.